The source of this T cell receptor (beta chain) is a study of blood T cell repertoires in COVID-19. Study information: Donors in the United States, Italy and Spain gave samples during acute or convalescent COVID-19.

On this clone itself: Other nucleotide sequences in the sample specify the same CDR3.

Germline CDR1 reads SGHRS; CDR2 reads YFSETQ. This CDR3 comprises 13 residues. Trimming shortened V by 1 base and J by 1 base, and 6 bases separated the two germline ends. Per the original methods: Reference gene primers were amplified, and this amplification served to estimate nucleated cell counts. The data were produced by immunoSEQ multiplex PCR, yet TCRdb's version contains in-frame clones alone and is incomplete. For V, J and clone size, that table is used; D and trimming come from the DNA. The table shows roughly 40,000 clones, with about 86% occurring only once. The V call is TRBV5-1, the J call TRBJ2-7; D remains ambiguous. This receptor was identified in a man aged 40-49 years with active COVID-19. Input material: peripheral blood. The DNA of the CDR3 is TGCGCCAGCAGCTTGAGCGCTTCCTACGAGCAGTACTTC. Protein product: CASSLSASYEQYF.